This T cell receptor beta chain is drawn from a study of OX40 agonist ivuxolimab in advanced cancers. The wider study: The study treated patients with ivuxolimab, an agonistic anti-OX40 (CD134) antibody. General study points: Low normalized T-cell clonal expansion also characterized some of the nonresponders.

Germline V lookup: CDR1 MDHEN, CDR2 SYDVKM. V was clipped by 5 bases and J by 6 bases; unmatched bases: 4. The CDR3 covers 14 residues. Concerning this clone: Its antigen is unidentified.

Method: immunoSEQ multiplex PCR; TCRdb's copy keeps in-frame clones and lacks some. The table records about 19,000 clones, over 70% of them present only once. This rearrangement joins TRBV28 to TRBJ1-5, with TRBD1 matching over 10 bases. This receptor was obtained from an adult with an advanced solid tumor such as melanoma, head and neck, liver or kidney cancer. Source: CD4+ or CD8+ T cells sorted from blood, taken in a trial of the OX40 agonist ivuxolimab. The CDR3 nucleotides are TGTGCCAGCAGTGAAGGACAGGGGGTTCAGCCCCAGCATTTT. Translated: CASSEGQGVQPQHF.